The 3 T cell receptor beta chains below come from one sample, sequenced in a study of T cell responses to AZD1222 COVID-19 vaccine. The repertoire was sequenced with immunoSEQ multiplex PCR; TCRdb's copy has only in-frame clones and lacks some. Among about 92,000 clones, approximately 86% were seen once, and the ten largest hold 5.8%. The sequenced sample was peripheral blood, obtained on day 0 of AZD1222 vaccination. These receptors were collected from an adult in good health.

CDR3 DNA sequence: TGTGCCAGCAGTTTAACTACAGGGCTTGGGGCCAACGTCCTGACTTTC. This sequence encodes CASSLTTGLGANVLTF. The gene calls are TRBV27 and TRBJ2-6; tentative D call: TRBD1 (6 bases). This CDR3 region has 16 residues. V lost 2 bases to trimming and J lost 3 bases, with 11 bases between them. CDR1 is MNHEY, CDR2 SMNVEV, per germline (reference sequence).

The gene calls are TRBV27 and TRBJ1-1; D possibly corresponds to TRBD1 (6 bases). The CDR3 extends over 11 amino acids. Germline V gene lookup returns CDR1 MNHEY and CDR2 SMNVEV (reference sequence). The V end lost 6 bases, the J end lost 4 bases, and 6 bases lay between the germline ends. The CDR3 DNA follows: TGTGCCAGCAGGGGGGCCACTGAAGCTTTCTTT. Translated, it gives CASRGATEAFF.

The gene calls are TRBV9 and TRBJ2-7; D is possibly TRBD2 (5 bases). CDR1 is SGDLS and CDR2 is YYNGEE in the germline V gene. The CDR3 is 16 amino acids. Trimming left V 3 bases short and J 4 bases short, with 20 bases between. The CDR3 DNA sequence: TGTGCCAGCAGCGATGGTAGCGAGGATGTTGCGTACGAGCAGTACTTC. It yields the protein CASSDGSEDVAYEQYF.